One and the same sample provided the 27 T cell receptor beta chains below, sequenced in a study of shared clonotypes between healthy human individuals. Generated by immunoSEQ multiplex PCR, the TCRdb table keeps only in-frame clones and is missing some. The table has 980,000 or so clones, 76% seen once; the top ten hold about 1.5%. Specimen: memory CD4+ T cells sorted from blood. Subset in this sample: CD45RA-negative fraction. Receptors originate from a man between 18 and 29 years old in good health.

The chain employs TRBV4-3 and TRBJ2-1; D remains unclear. V lost 0 bases, J lost 6 bases, and 12 bases lay in between. The CDR3 is 15 amino acids. From germline, CDR1 is LGHNA and CDR2 YSLEER. CDR3 amino acids: CASSQEYRMGNEQFF. In nucleotides, the CDR3 is TGCGCCAGCAGCCAAGAGTATAGAATGGGCAATGAGCAGTTCTTC.

CDR3 DNA: TGTGCCAGCAGCCGGACTAGCTTTTTCACAGATACGCAGTATTTT. Its translation is CASSRTSFFTDTQYF. This chain uses TRBV11-2 with TRBJ2-3; TRBD2 aligns across 8 bases. With 5 bases clipped from V and 2 bases from J, the junction kept 6 bases outside the gene matches. Germline lookup yields CDR1 SGHAT and CDR2 FQNNGV. This CDR3 spans 15 amino acids.

The V call is TRBV29-1, the J call TRBJ2-1; D is uncertain. V lost 3 bases to trimming and J lost 2 bases, with 8 bases between them. CDR3 length: 13 residues. Germline assignment: CDR1 SQVTM and CDR2 ANQGSEA. The CDR3 sequence is CSVDGLAYNEQFF. The DNA for the CDR3 is TGCAGCGTTGATGGGCTAGCCTACAATGAGCAGTTCTTC.

V and J are TRBV5-6 and TRBJ1-4; D gene unclear. The CDR3 totals 17 residues. V was cut by 2 bases and J by 0 bases, with 14 bases left in between. Per the germline V gene, CDR1 is SGHDT and CDR2 is YYEEEE. The CDR3 sequence: CASSLLGPVATNEKLFF. The CDR3 region has the DNA TGTGCCAGCAGCTTACTAGGGCCTGTTGCAACTAATGAAAAACTGTTTTTT.

The rearrangement uses TRBV2 and TRBJ1-6; 11 bases map to TRBD1. Germline V gene lookup returns CDR1 SNHLY and CDR2 FYNNEI. CDR3 size: 14 residues. Losses at the gene ends were 7 bases for V and 7 bases for J; bases not matched to a gene: 3. CDR3 in DNA: TGTGCCAGCACAGGGACAGGGGGAAATTCACCCCTCCACTTT. Amino acids: CASTGTGGNSPLHF.

This clone was observed once. This chain links TRBV2 with TRBJ2-7, with 7 nucleotides matching TRBD1. The CDR3 is 13 amino acids. With V trimmed by 7 bases and J by 3 bases, 6 bases remained unmatched. CDR1 is SNHLY, CDR2 FYNNEI, per germline. The CDR3 DNA follows: TGTGCCAGCACCAGACAGGGATTCTACGAGCAGTACTTC. It yields the protein CASTRQGFYEQYF.

DNA of the CDR3: TGTGCCAGCAGCCTGTCCGGGACAGGGGGCGAGCAGTACTTC. Translated: CASSLSGTGGEQYF. The genes are TRBV7-9 and TRBJ2-7, with 11 bases aligning to TRBD1. V dropped 5 bases and J dropped 6; count of bases not matched to a gene: 6. The CDR3 has 14 amino acids. Germline assignment: CDR1 SEHNR and CDR2 FQNEAQ (reference sequence).

This chain uses TRBV28 with TRBJ2-5, with D perhaps matching TRBD2 (6 bases). This CDR3 is built from 14 residues. The V end lost 1 base, the J end lost 5 bases, and 11 bases lay between the germline ends. CDR1 and CDR2 (germline): MDHEN, SYDVKM. CDR3 in amino acids: CASSLYGGRETQYF. The CDR3 DNA sequence: TGTGCCAGCAGTTTATACGGGGGTCGGGAGACCCAGTACTTC.

The chain joins TRBV20-1 to TRBJ2-5; D gene ambiguous. Between the trimmed V and J ends, which lost 5 bases and 5 bases, there was a span of 9 bases. The CDR3 consists of 11 residues. From germline, CDR1 is DFQATT and CDR2 SNEGSKA (reference sequence). The CDR3 DNA follows: TGCAGTGCTCCACTGAGTGAGACCCAGTACTTC. Protein: CSAPLSETQYF.

The table lists this clone with a few counts. The chain joins TRBV27 to TRBJ1-2; D is unclear. Germline V CDR1 and CDR2: MNHEY, SMNVEV (reference sequence). Trimming left V 2 bases short and J 1 base short, with 8 bases between. The CDR3 has 14 amino acids. The CDR3 is CASSLGKSNYGYTF. In nucleotides, the CDR3 is TGTGCCAGCAGTTTAGGCAAGAGTAACTATGGCTACACCTTC.

The CDR3 reads CASSLGGQGAETQYF. In nucleotides, the CDR3 is TGTGCCAGCAGCTTAGGGGGACAGGGGGCGGAGACCCAGTACTTC. The chain has TRBV7-9 and TRBJ2-5, with TRBD1 matching 12 bases. This CDR3 comprises 15 residues. With V trimmed by 1 base and J by 5 bases, 2 bases remained unmatched. Germline CDR1 reads SEHNR; CDR2 reads FQNEAQ (reference sequence). Full variable domain (rest looked up from reference TRBV7-9 and TRBJ2-5): DTGVSQNPRHKITKRGQNVTFRCDPISEHNRLYWYRQTLGQGPEFLTYFQNEAQLEKSRLLSDRFSAERPKGSFSTLEIQRTEQGDSAMYLCASSLGGQGAETQYFGPGTRLLVL.

This clone was detected only a few times. The chain uses TRBV29-1 and TRBJ1-5; unclear D gene. Per the germline V gene, CDR1 is SQVTM and CDR2 is ANQGSEA. CDR3 length: 12 amino acids. Trimming took off 4 bases at V and 2 bases at J, with 6 bases between the two ends. CDR3 coding DNA: TGCAGCGTTGCCTCCGGCAATCAGCCCCAGCATTTT. Its protein is CSVASGNQPQHF.

In the case of this clone: Additional DNA sequences in this sample encode the identical CDR3. This chain connects TRBV6-6 to TRBJ2-1, with TRBD1 matching over 10 bases. J lost 6 bases, V lost 5 bases, and 7 bases had no gene match. Germline V gene data show CDR1 as MNHNY and CDR2 as SVGAGI (reference sequence). The CDR3 is 15 residues long. The CDR3, as DNA: TGTGCCAGCAGTCACCGGGACAGGGGATCCAATGAGCAGTTCTTC. Amino acid sequence: CASSHRDRGSNEQFF.

J is TRBJ2-7 and V is TRBV7-8; 10 bases line up with TRBD2. Germline CDR1 SGHVS, CDR2 FQNEAQ. Losses at the gene ends were 3 bases for V and 2 bases for J; bases not matched to a gene: 10. This CDR3 spans 17 amino acids. In DNA, the CDR3 is TGTGCCAGCAGCTTGCTGACCGGGACTAGCGACACCTACGAGCAGTACTTC. Its translation is CASSLLTGTSDTYEQYF.

V is TRBV5-4 and J is TRBJ2-7, with 9 positions matching TRBD1. Trimming took 4 bases from V and 1 from J; bases not matched to a gene: 6. This CDR3 has 15 amino acids. CDR1 and CDR2 from the germline V gene are SGHNT and YYREEE (reference sequence). The CDR3 sequence: CASSVTGGASYEQYF. The CDR3 region has the DNA TGTGCCAGCAGCGTAACAGGGGGCGCATCCTACGAGCAGTACTTC.

This sequence joins TRBV2 and TRBJ1-1; TRBD1 agrees at 11 bases. CDR1 SNHLY and CDR2 FYNNEI come from the germline V gene. This CDR3 region has 15 residues. Germline trimming cut 5 bases from V and 1 base from J; bases unmatched to any gene: 3. The CDR3 DNA sequence: TGTGCCAGCAGTATCGGGACAGGGGGGAACACTGAAGCTTTCTTT. The encoded protein is CASSIGTGGNTEAFF.

The chain is built from TRBV7-2 and TRBJ2-3, with TRBD2 identical over 8 bases. Germline V gene data show CDR1 as SGHTA and CDR2 as FQGNSA. The CDR3 sequence is 18 residues long. V lost 5 bases, J lost 0 bases, and 13 bases stayed unmatched. The DNA for the CDR3 is TGTGCCAGCAGCCTCATGGGCAATAGCGGGACAAGCACAGATACGCAGTATTTT. This gives the protein CASSLMGNSGTSTDTQYF.

The gene calls are TRBV5-1 and TRBJ2-3; 8 bases align to TRBD2. The germline V gene encodes CDR1 SGHRS and CDR2 YFSETQ. J was trimmed by 4 bases and V by 0 bases; bases with no gene match: 7. This CDR3 contains 16 residues. The CDR3 here is CASSLGSGSGADTQYF. The CDR3 coding sequence is TGCGCCAGCAGCTTGGGGAGCGGGAGTGGGGCAGATACGCAGTATTTT.

The chain combines TRBV19 with TRBJ2-1; 7 nucleotides align to TRBD1. The CDR3 spans 13 residues. Germline V lookup: CDR1 LNHDA, CDR2 SQIVND (reference sequence). V trimming: 10 bases; J trimming: 6 bases; junction bases outside the gene matches: 9. The CDR3 sequence is CANHRGYSNEQFF. DNA of the CDR3: TGTGCCAACCACAGGGGTTACAGCAATGAGCAGTTCTTC.

This chain connects TRBV21-1 to TRBJ1-2; TRBD1, as called in the table, went unchecked against the DNA. TRBV21-1 is a listed pseudogene. The CDR3 spans 18 residues. The CDR3 DNA reads TGTGCCAGCAGCCCACGTCCCGGGACAGGGGATAGGGACTATGGCTACACCTTC. Amino acids: CASSPRPGTGDRDYGYTF.

This clone came up a few times. The CDR3 region is CASSPGRASGGYQETQYF. CDR3 bases: TGCGCCAGCAGCCCCGGTAGGGCTAGCGGGGGGTACCAAGAGACCCAGTACTTC. The chain couples TRBV5-1 to TRBJ2-5; 11 bases fit TRBD2. The germline CDR1 and CDR2 sequences are SGHRS and YFSETQ. V shed 4 bases and J 0 bases; nucleotides not matched to a gene: 11. The CDR3 length is 18 residues. Full variable domain (missing parts from reference TRBV5-1 and TRBJ2-5): KAGVTQTPRYLIKTRGQQVTLSCSPISGHRSVSWYQQTPGQGLQFLFEYFSETQRNKGNFPGRFSGRQFSNSRSEMNVSTLELGDSALYLCASSPGRASGGYQETQYFGPGTRLLVL.

The chain couples TRBV30 to TRBJ2-1; 8 bases are shared with TRBD2. V lost 3 bases and J lost 0; bases outside the gene matches: 19. The CDR3 runs to 20 residues. The germline CDR1 and CDR2 sequences are GTSNPN and SVGIG (reference sequence). The CDR3 DNA reads as TGTGCCTGGAGCGGGAGGGGACATCCGTGGGGTCAGAGCTCCTACAATGAGCAGTTCTTC. The encoded protein is CAWSGRGHPWGQSSYNEQFF.

The sample holds one count of this clone. Different DNA sequences within this sample yield the same CDR3. The CDR3 reads CASSLGALNTEAFF. DNA for the CDR3: TGTGCCAGCAGCCTCGGGGCCTTGAACACTGAAGCTTTCTTT. The chain combines TRBV5-4 with TRBJ1-1; a possible D gene is TRBD1 (5 bases). Trimming shortened V by 4 bases and J by 0 bases, and 10 bases separated the two germline ends. The CDR3 contains 14 residues. From germline, CDR1 is SGHNT and CDR2 YYREEE (reference sequence).

V is TRBV30 and J is TRBJ2-7, with 9 bases identical to TRBD1. This CDR3 is built from 15 residues. Losses at the gene ends were 3 bases for V and 6 bases for J; bases not matched to a gene: 12. CDR1 is GTSNPN and CDR2 is SVGIG in the germline V gene (reference sequence). The DNA of the CDR3 is TGTGCCTGGAGCCCTCCGGGGGGACAGGGTCGCGAGCAGTACTTC. It encodes CAWSPPGGQGREQYF.

The chain is built from TRBV9 and TRBJ1-2; 7 positions match TRBD1. This CDR3 spans 18 amino acids. Germline CDR1 is SGDLS and CDR2 is YYNGEE. V lost 1 base to trimming and J lost 0 bases; unmatched junction nucleotides: 12. The CDR3 sequence: CASSVRDRNPKANYGYTF. CDR3 nucleotide sequence: TGTGCCAGCAGCGTAAGGGACAGAAACCCAAAAGCTAACTATGGCTACACCTTC.

The chain employs TRBV28 and TRBJ2-3; D tentatively fits TRBD1 or TRBD2 (6 bases each). The CDR3 is 15 residues long. The V end lost 5 bases, the J end lost 1 base, and 13 bases lay between the germline ends. The germline CDR1 and CDR2 sequences are MDHEN and SYDVKM. As DNA, the CDR3 is TGTGCCAGCAGTCCGGGGGACACCGGCACAGATACGCAGTATTTT. It translates to CASSPGDTGTDTQYF.

The chain recombines TRBV10-2 with TRBJ1-2, with 7 bases aligning to TRBD1. The CDR3 extends over 12 amino acids. In germline, CDR1 is WSHSY, CDR2 SAAADI. Unmatched junction bases numbered 9, after V lost 5 bases and J lost 12 bases. The CDR3 reads CASSLHGQADTF. The CDR3 DNA sequence: TGCGCCAGCAGTCTCCACGGACAGGCCGACACCTTC.